The rows below give T cell receptor beta chains drawn from one sample of a study of CD8+ T cells in alopecia areata. Clones were sequenced by immunoSEQ multiplex PCR, and TCRdb holds only the in-frame ones, with some missing. This sample has roughly 130,000 clones, with around 60% found just once. The material sequenced was CD4+ T cells sorted from blood, taken at week 0. Source of these receptors: a human donor with alopecia areata. The CDR3 runs from the conserved cysteine through the conserved F or W. D genes are given only for firm matches. Only part of the rows carry a size: once, few, many, or a class if the clone is expanded.

j_call clone_size d_call v_call cdr3_aa cdr3_nt
TRBJ2-3 . . TRBV7-2 CASSSGGWTDTQYF TGTGCCAGCAGCTCGGGGGGCTGGACAGATACGCAGTATTTT
TRBJ2-5 . . TRBV5-1 CASSFSPEETQYF TGCGCCAGCAGTTTTTCCCCCGAGGAGACCCAGTACTTC
TRBJ2-2 medium-sized . TRBV28 CASSPQNTGELFF TGTGCCAGCAGTCCTCAGAACACCGGGGAGCTGTTTTTT
TRBJ2-5 few . TRBV7-2 CASSLVRGPQETQYF TGTGCCAGCAGCTTAGTCAGGGGCCCCCAAGAGACCCAGTACTTC
TRBJ1-1 few . TRBV4-2 CASSPPTGGGIGAFF TGTGCCAGCAGCCCACCCACAGGTGGGGGGATTGGAGCTTTCTTT
TRBJ1-1 . . TRBV5-1 CASSLEQGGEAFF TGCGCCAGCAGCTTGGAACAGGGCGGTGAAGCTTTCTTT
TRBJ1-2 . . TRBV18 CASSLQGSANYGYTF TGTGCCAGCTCACTACAGGGCTCAGCGAACTATGGCTACACCTTC
TRBJ2-1 . TRBD2 TRBV23-1 CATPPQASGNNEQFF TGCGCCACCCCACCCCAGGCTAGCGGTAACAATGAGCAGTTCTTC
TRBJ2-7 . TRBD2 TRBV2 CASSDPAGVAVYEQYF TGTGCCAGCAGTGATCCAGCGGGGGTGGCGGTCTACGAGCAGTACTTC
TRBJ2-2 few . TRBV10-3 CAISDQQSGANTGELFF TGTGCCATCAGTGATCAACAGAGCGGCGCGAACACCGGGGAGCTGTTTTTT
TRBJ2-7 . . TRBV30 CAWSVRIRGQGKRTYEQYF TGTGCCTGGAGTGTAAGGATCCGTGGGCAGGGAAAACGGACCTACGAGCAGTACTTC
TRBJ1-1 . . TRBV7-2 CASSLRQANTEAFF TGTGCCAGCAGCTTACGACAGGCAAACACTGAAGCTTTCTTT
TRBJ2-3 . . TRBV10-3 CAISDGVGRGSEDTQYF TGTGCCATCAGTGACGGGGTAGGCAGGGGCTCAGAAGATACGCAGTATTTT
TRBJ1-2 . . TRBV7-2 CASSPVAVSYGYTF TGTGCCAGCAGCCCGGTTGCGGTGTCCTATGGCTACACCTTC
TRBJ2-1 . TRBD2 TRBV5-1 CASSFASGHNEQFF TGCGCCAGCAGCTTCGCTAGCGGACACAATGAGCAGTTCTTC
TRBJ2-1 . . TRBV5-4 CASSLPRVEEQFF TGTGCCAGCAGCTTGCCCAGGGTGGAGGAGCAGTTCTTC
TRBJ1-1 few TRBD1 TRBV4-1 CASSQDQGGNTEAFF TGCGCCAGCAGCCAAGATCAGGGGGGTAACACTGAAGCTTTCTTT
TRBJ2-5 few TRBD2 TRBV2 CASSASGGSKETQYF TGTGCCAGCAGCGCGAGCGGGGGATCCAAAGAGACCCAGTACTTC
TRBJ1-2 few TRBD1 TRBV5-1 CASSPGQGGSGGYTF TGCGCCAGCAGCCCCGGACAGGGCGGGAGCGGTGGCTACACCTTC
TRBJ2-3 few . TRBV29-1 CSVVPRVGTDTQYF TGCAGCGTTGTCCCCAGGGTTGGTACAGATACGCAGTATTTT
TRBJ1-4 few TRBD1 TRBV4-1 CASSLGTGPDEKLFF TGCGCCAGCAGCCTTGGGACAGGGCCTGATGAAAAACTGTTTTTT
TRBJ2-1 few . TRBV29-1 CSVNRGRPNEQFF TGCAGCGTCAACCGGGGAAGACCCAATGAGCAGTTCTTC
TRBJ2-2 . TRBD1 TRBV7-2 CASSLVSGGTGELFF TGTGCCAGCAGCTTAGTGTCAGGGGGAACCGGGGAGCTGTTTTTT
TRBJ2-1 . . TRBV5-4 CASSLDGATYNEQFF TGTGCCAGCAGCCTCGATGGGGCAACCTACAATGAGCAGTTCTTC
TRBJ2-2 few . TRBV30 CAWSVGTNTGELFF TGTGCCTGGAGTGTCGGTACGAACACCGGGGAGCTGTTTTTT
TRBJ1-1 . . TRBV7-2 CASSLEAPRAAFF TGTGCCAGCAGCTTGGAAGCTCCACGGGCCGCTTTCTTT
TRBJ1-6 . TRBD1 TRBV18 CASSPSGQGESPLHF TGTGCCAGCTCACCCAGTGGACAGGGGGAGTCACCCCTCCACTTT
TRBJ1-1 once . TRBV25-1 CASSEYGAQAPLNTEAFF TGTGCCAGCAGTGAATATGGGGCGCAAGCCCCCCTTAACACTGAAGCTTTCTTT
TRBJ2-1 once . TRBV11-2 CASSLSTGSSYNEQFF TGTGCCAGCAGCTTAAGTACTGGTAGCTCCTACAATGAGCAGTTCTTC
TRBJ1-1 . . TRBV29-1 CSVGGDMNTEAFF TGCAGCGTTGGCGGCGACATGAACACTGAAGCTTTCTTT
TRBJ2-6 . TRBD1 TRBV28 CASRPRDRGYSGANVLTF TGTGCCAGCAGACCCAGGGACAGGGGTTACTCTGGGGCCAACGTCCTGACTTTC
TRBJ2-5 . TRBD2 TRBV5-4 CASSPRIIAGPETQYF TGTGCCAGCAGCCCGAGGATAATAGCGGGGCCGGAGACCCAGTACTTC
TRBJ2-5 . TRBD2 TRBV6-5 CASSRLAQETQYF TGTGCCAGCAGCCGACTAGCGCAAGAGACCCAGTACTTC
TRBJ2-5 few . TRBV5-4 CASSSQGRETQYF TGTGCCAGCAGCTCCCAAGGGAGGGAGACCCAGTACTTC
TRBJ1-6 once . TRBV2 CASSELVTDYNSPLHF TGTGCCAGCAGTGAACTGGTGACAGACTATAATTCACCCCTCCACTTT
TRBJ1-2 . . TRBV27 CASRGFGDGYTF TGTGCCAGCAGGGGTTTCGGGGATGGCTACACCTTC
TRBJ2-7 . . TRBV5-4 CASSSLQGPYEQYF TGTGCCAGCAGCAGCTTACAAGGGCCCTACGAGCAGTACTTC
TRBJ2-3 . TRBD2 TRBV7-9 CASSSPGERGPSSTDTQYF TGTGCCAGCAGCTCCCCGGGCGAGCGGGGGCCTTCTAGCACAGATACGCAGTATTTT
TRBJ2-7 . . TRBV7-9 CASSLSAYEQYF TGTGCCAGCAGCTTATCTGCCTACGAGCAGTACTTC
TRBJ1-5 once . TRBV2 CASRGTGSNQPQHF TGTGCCAGCAGAGGGACGGGAAGCAATCAGCCCCAGCATTTT
TRBJ2-5 . . TRBV7-8 CASSAGHSVETQYF TGTGCCAGCAGCGCCGGCCATTCCGTGGAGACCCAGTACTTC
TRBJ2-2 few . TRBV27 CASSLLWTNTGELFF TGTGCCAGCAGTTTATTGTGGACGAACACCGGGGAGCTGTTTTTT
TRBJ2-7 . TRBD2 TRBV5-4 CASSPGLAEIYEQYF TGTGCCAGCAGTCCGGGACTAGCGGAAATCTACGAGCAGTACTTC
TRBJ1-2 . . TRBV6-5 CASTRERTFGYTF TGTGCCAGCACCCGGGAGAGAACTTTTGGCTACACCTTC